The 27 T cell receptor beta chains below all came from one sample that was sequenced in a study of T cell repertoires in cytomegalovirus infection. TCRdb re-called the reads with MiXCR, one entry per CDR3 protein. Found here are nearly 700,000 distinct CDR3 sequences, roughly 36% of them singletons; the top ten hold roughly 18%. These TCRs are of unknown antigen specificity. Sample: cultured PBMCs, taken from culture after CMV antigen stimulation. The source is a human donor in good health (CMV status not recorded). Some clones in this sample may be carry-over from other donors' samples.

This clonotype occurred many times. The chain combines TRBV7-2 with TRBJ2-5, with D possibly matching TRBD1 (6 bases). Trimming cost V 4 bases and J 0 bases, with 12 bases left between them. From germline, CDR1 is SGHTA and CDR2 FQGNSA. CDR3 length equals 15 residues. CDR3 loop: CASSWQGTNQETQYF. CDR3 DNA: TGTGCCAGCAGCTGGCAAGGGACAAACCAAGAGACCCAGTACTTC.

Details on this clonotype: Its ends do not fully match the called genes, so a read error is possible. The chain uses TRBV29-1 and TRBJ1-2; 7 nucleotides match TRBD1. The CDR3 runs to 14 residues. Germline V gene sequence: CDR1 SQVTM, CDR2 ANQGSEA. The DNA of the CDR3 is TGCAGCGTAGAAGCCCGCAGGGGGTTTGTTGGCTACACCTTC. Amino acid sequence: CSVEARRGFVGYTF.

The genes are TRBV4-1 and TRBJ2-5, with 9 nucleotides matching TRBD2. There are 16 residues in the CDR3. CDR1 is MGHRA and CDR2 is YSYEKL in the germline V gene. V lost 7 bases, J lost 2 bases, and 11 bases stayed unmatched. The CDR3 is CASICVAGGVQETQYF. In DNA, the CDR3 is TGCGCCAGCATATGTGTGGCGGGGGGGGTTCAAGAGACCCAGTACTTC.

The rearrangement uses TRBV5-4 and TRBJ2-7; 7 bases line up with TRBD2. Trimming at V came to 4 bases and at J to 0 bases, leaving 4 bases not matched to a gene. The V gene's germline CDR1 is SGHNT and CDR2 YYREEE (reference sequence). This CDR3 has 14 amino acids. CDR3 in amino acids: CASSTSVSSYEQYF. The CDR3 DNA follows: TGTGCCAGCAGCACTAGCGTAAGCTCCTACGAGCAGTACTTC.

This clonotype was detected a few times. The chain uses TRBV19 and TRBJ1-5; no reliable D call. Trimming left V 0 bases short and J 3 bases short, with 3 bases between. Germline V gene sequence: CDR1 LNHDA, CDR2 SQIVND (reference sequence). CDR3 length: 13 amino acids. CDR3 loop: CASSIEVNQPQHF. The CDR3, as DNA: TGTGCCAGTAGTATAGAAGTCAATCAGCCCCAGCATTTT.

This clonotype has a handful of counts. The chain carries TRBV6-2 or TRBV6-3 and TRBJ2-7, with TRBD2 identical over 9 bases. This CDR3 has 14 amino acids. The V gene end was trimmed by 7 bases and the J gene end by 2 bases; junction bases not matched to a gene: 6. Germline CDR1 MNHEY, CDR2 SVGEGT. CDR3 DNA: TGTGCCAGCAATCTAGCGGGACGAACCTACGAGCAGTACTTC. This gives the protein CASNLAGRTYEQYF.

The J gene is TRBJ2-3, the V gene TRBV7-9, with a tentative D call TRBD1 (6 bases). Germline CDR1 is SEHNR and CDR2 is FQNEAQ (reference sequence). The CDR3 loop spans 18 amino acids. Trimming took 2 bases from V and 2 from J, leaving 20 bases between them. The CDR3 reads CASSLTSTGLSPTDTQYF. CDR3 sequence (DNA): TGTGCCAGCAGCTTAACTTCGACAGGTCTCAGCCCCACAGATACGCAGTATTTT.

This clonotype was counted ten times or more. The CDR3, as DNA: TGTGCCAGCACCCCGGGACAGGGGGTGAGCACTGAAGCTTTCTTT. Protein sequence: CASTPGQGVSTEAFF. This chain links TRBV12-3 or TRBV12-4 with TRBJ1-1; 11 nucleotides agree with TRBD1. The CDR3 spans 15 residues. V shed 7 bases and J 4 bases; nucleotides not matched to a gene: 8.

The table lists this clonotype with a few counts. The chain links TRBV2 to TRBJ2-7; no definite D call. V lost 6 bases and J 3 bases, leaving 12 bases between the germline ends. CDR1 and CDR2 from the germline V gene are SNHLY and FYNNEI. This CDR3 comprises 13 residues. CDR3 in amino acids: CASRAVLYYEQYF. CDR3 in DNA: TGTGCCAGCAGGGCGGTCCTTTACTACGAGCAGTACTTC.

This clonotype came up a few times. The rearrangement joins TRBV4-1 to TRBJ2-1, with D hard to call. Looked up from germline, CDR1 is MGHRA and CDR2 is YSYEKL. The V end was cut by 2 bases, the J end by 6 bases, with 14 bases between. The CDR3 is 15 amino acids. This CDR3 is CASSQSMGASNEQFF. CDR3 nucleotides: TGCGCCAGCAGCCAATCGATGGGCGCATCCAATGAGCAGTTCTTC.

V gene TRBV4-1 combines with J gene TRBJ2-3, with D maybe TRBD2 (7 bases). The V and J ends lost 1 base and 6 bases respectively, with 20 bases between them. Looked up from germline, CDR1 is MGHRA and CDR2 is YSYEKL. The CDR3 sequence is 17 residues long. The CDR3 is CASSQAGSGARGDTQYF. The CDR3 nucleotides are TGCGCCAGCAGCCAAGCTGGGAGCGGGGCGAGGGGGGATACGCAGTATTTT.

This clonotype has only a few counts. The rearrangement links TRBV11-1 to TRBJ2-2, with D maybe TRBD2 (6 bases). The CDR3 runs 16 residues. The V gene lost 5 bases and the J gene lost 2 bases, with 15 bases spanning the gap. Germline CDR1 SGHAT, CDR2 FQDESV (reference sequence). The CDR3 DNA follows: TGTGCCAGCAGCCCGGGGGTACAAACAAACACCGGGGAGCTGTTTTTT. Protein product: CASSPGVQTNTGELFF. The full variable domain, rest sourced from reference TRBV11-1 and TRBJ2-2, is EAEVAQSPRYKITEKSQAVAFWCDPISGHATLYWYRQILGQGPELLVQFQDESVVDDSQLPKDRFSAERLKGVDSTLKIQPAELGDSAMYLCASSPGVQTNTGELFFGEGSRLTVL.

Comment on this clonotype: One end of the junction is discordant with germline, which a read error may explain. This rearrangement joins TRBV25-1 to TRBJ2-6; perhaps TRBD1 as D (5 bases). The CDR3 has 15 amino acids. Germline V gene data show CDR1 as MGHDK and CDR2 as SYGVNS. The DNA of the CDR3 is TGTGCCAGCAGTGAACCGTACTCTGGGGCCAACGTCCGGACTTTC. It is translated as CASSEPYSGANVRTF.

The sample holds a few counts of this clonotype. The rearrangement uses TRBV7-9 and TRBJ1-1; D unresolved. CDR3 size: 15 residues. Looked up from germline, CDR1 is SEHNR and CDR2 is FQNEAQ (reference sequence). With 5 bases removed from V and 3 bases from J, the gap between germline ends came to 16 bases. The CDR3 here is CASSLLYNAHTEAFF. CDR3 sequence (DNA): TGTGCCAGCAGCCTACTATACAATGCTCACACTGAAGCTTTCTTT.

In its sample, this clonotype was seen a few times. This chain connects TRBV6-5 to TRBJ2-1; D may be TRBD2 (7 bases). Germline V gene data show CDR1 as MNHEY and CDR2 as SVGAGI. The V gene lost 6 bases and the J gene lost 7 bases, with 19 bases spanning the gap. This CDR3 comprises 15 residues. The CDR3 sequence is CASRPLGGLGNEQFF. The CDR3 coding sequence is TGTGCCAGCAGACCGCTCGGGGGGCTAGGGAATGAGCAGTTCTTC.

This clonotype was detected only a few times. The chain uses TRBV7-8 and TRBJ1-4, with D maybe TRBD1 (6 bases). Germline V gene sequence: CDR1 SGHVS, CDR2 FQNEAQ. V was clipped by 2 bases and J by 7 bases, with 14 bases between them. The CDR3 spans 15 residues. CDR3 in DNA: TGTGCCAGCAGCTTAAGGCCCAGGGGTGGTGAAAAACTGTTTTTT. Protein sequence: CASSLRPRGGEKLFF.

V usage is TRBV12-3 or TRBV12-4 and J usage is TRBJ1-1; D remains ambiguous. Deletions cut 7 bases from V and 6 bases from J, with 15 bases between. The CDR3 is 13 residues long. The CDR3 DNA reads as TGTGCCAGCACCAAGGTTAGAATAGCTGAAGCTTTCTTT. This codes for CASTKVRIAEAFF.

This clonotype showed up many times. The chain employs TRBV7-2 and TRBJ2-1; TRBD1 or TRBD2 may be the D gene (5 bases each). The germline V gene has CDR1 SGHTA and CDR2 FQGNSA. This CDR3 region has 13 residues. The V end was cut by 5 bases, the J end by 14 bases, with 19 bases between. Here the CDR3 reads CASSHPWGSGEFF. CDR3 DNA sequence: TGTGCCAGCAGCCACCCCTGGGGCTCCGGGGAGTTCTTC.

The chain uses TRBV7-2 and TRBJ2-1; possibly TRBD2 for D (7 bases). Between the trimmed V and J ends, which lost 6 bases and 8 bases, there was a span of 20 bases. The length of the CDR3 is 15 residues. From germline, CDR1 is SGHTA and CDR2 FQGNSA. The CDR3 bases are TGTGCCAGCAGTCCCCAGTGGGGGGGGCTCTATGAGCAGTTCTTC. Translated, it gives CASSPQWGGLYEQFF.

The rearrangement links TRBV5-4 to TRBJ2-3; D is possibly TRBD1 or TRBD2 (5 bases each). The germline V and J ends were trimmed by 7 bases and 2 bases, with 14 bases remaining between them. CDR3 size: 14 residues. CDR1 is SGHNT, CDR2 YYREEE, per germline (reference sequence). Here the CDR3 DNA reads TGTGCCAGCGCCCGGGACCGAGCCACAGATACGCAGTATTTT. This gives the protein CASARDRATDTQYF.

The CDR3 sequence is CASQTSGYYNEQFF. The CDR3 nucleotides read TGTGCCAGCCAGACTAGCGGATATTACAATGAGCAGTTCTTC. The V gene is TRBV12-3 or TRBV12-4, the J gene TRBJ2-1, with 9 positions matching TRBD2. V was clipped by 8 bases and J by 4 bases; unmatched bases: 6. CDR3 length: 14 amino acids.

V usage is TRBV12-3 or TRBV12-4 and J usage is TRBJ1-3; D is unclear. Trimming took 4 bases from V and 3 from J, leaving 7 bases between them. This CDR3 has 13 residues. CDR3 in amino acids: CASSSYGGNTIYF. The CDR3 nucleotides are TGTGCCAGCAGTTCCTACGGTGGAAACACCATATATTTT.

This chain uses TRBV2 with TRBJ2-5; D remains ambiguous. The CDR3 is 13 amino acids. Per germline, CDR1 SNHLY and CDR2 FYNNEI. The germline V and J ends were trimmed by 7 bases and 3 bases, with 12 bases remaining between them. The CDR3 loop reads CASKPTEEETQYF. For the CDR3, the DNA is TGTGCCAGCAAACCGACGGAAGAAGAGACCCAGTACTTC.

The chain has TRBV6-1 and TRBJ1-4; maybe TRBD1 (6 bases). CDR3 length: 15 residues. Germline lookup yields CDR1 MNHNS and CDR2 SASEGT. Trimming pared 7 bases from V and 8 bases from J, leaving 20 bases between. The CDR3 here is CASIREQGLDEKLFF. In DNA, the CDR3 is TGTGCCAGCATCCGAGAACAGGGTTTGGACGAAAAACTGTTTTTT.

The chain joins TRBV2 to TRBJ2-5; unclear D gene. CDR3 length: 13 residues. Germline CDR1 SNHLY, CDR2 FYNNEI. V lost 4 bases to trimming and J lost 2 bases, with 8 bases between them. CDR3 protein: CASSAEQQETQYF. The DNA of the CDR3 is TGTGCCAGCAGTGCCGAACAGCAAGAGACCCAGTACTTC. Full variable domain (outside the CDR3, taken from reference TRBV2 and TRBJ2-5): EPEVTQTPSHQVTQMGQEVILRCVPISNHLYFYWYRQILGQKVEFLVSFYNNEISEKSEIFDDQFSVERPDGSNFTLKIRSTKLEDSAMYFCASSAEQQETQYFGPGTRLLVL.

The chain carries TRBV7-2 and TRBJ2-1; 12 bases map to TRBD2. This CDR3 is 16 amino acids long. V lost 2 bases to trimming and J lost 7 bases; unmatched junction nucleotides: 6. Germline V CDR1 and CDR2: SGHTA, FQGNSA. In nucleotides, the CDR3 is TGTGCCAGCAGCTTAATGTCGACTAGCGGGAGTAATGAGCAGTTCTTC. The encoded protein is CASSLMSTSGSNEQFF. Combining the CDR3 with reference TRBV7-2 and TRBJ2-1 gives the whole variable domain GAGVSQSPSNKVTEKGKDVELRCDPISGHTALYWYRQSLGQGLEFLIYFQGNSAPDKSGLPSDRFSAERTGGSVSTLTIQRTQQEDSAVYLCASSLMSTSGSNEQFFGPGTRLTVL.

The chain's CDR3 is CASSSRRADVGTEAFF. CDR3 DNA: TGTGCCAGCAGCTCGAGGCGGGCGGACGTGGGCACTGAAGCTTTCTTT. The rearrangement uses TRBV2 and TRBJ1-1; no clear D. The germline CDR1 and CDR2 sequences are SNHLY and FYNNEI. V was trimmed by 6 bases and J by 4 bases, leaving 21 bases between them. The CDR3 extends over 16 amino acids.